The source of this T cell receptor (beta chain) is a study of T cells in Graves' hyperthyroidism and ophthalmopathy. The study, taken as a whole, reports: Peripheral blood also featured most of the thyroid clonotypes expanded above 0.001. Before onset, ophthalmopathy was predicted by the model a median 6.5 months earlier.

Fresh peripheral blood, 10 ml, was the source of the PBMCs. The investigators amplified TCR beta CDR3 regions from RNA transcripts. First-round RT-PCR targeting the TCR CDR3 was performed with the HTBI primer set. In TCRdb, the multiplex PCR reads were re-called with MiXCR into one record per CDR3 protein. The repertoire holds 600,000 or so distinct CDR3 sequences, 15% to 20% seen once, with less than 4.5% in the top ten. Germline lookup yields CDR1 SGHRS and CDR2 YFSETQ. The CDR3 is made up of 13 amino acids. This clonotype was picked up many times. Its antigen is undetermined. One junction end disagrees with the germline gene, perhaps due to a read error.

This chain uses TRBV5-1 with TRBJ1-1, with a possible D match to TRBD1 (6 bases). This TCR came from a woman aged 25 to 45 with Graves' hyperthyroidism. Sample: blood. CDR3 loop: CASSLQGNTEAFF. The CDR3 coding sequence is TGTGCCAGCAGTTTACAGGGGAACACTGAAGCTTTCTTT.